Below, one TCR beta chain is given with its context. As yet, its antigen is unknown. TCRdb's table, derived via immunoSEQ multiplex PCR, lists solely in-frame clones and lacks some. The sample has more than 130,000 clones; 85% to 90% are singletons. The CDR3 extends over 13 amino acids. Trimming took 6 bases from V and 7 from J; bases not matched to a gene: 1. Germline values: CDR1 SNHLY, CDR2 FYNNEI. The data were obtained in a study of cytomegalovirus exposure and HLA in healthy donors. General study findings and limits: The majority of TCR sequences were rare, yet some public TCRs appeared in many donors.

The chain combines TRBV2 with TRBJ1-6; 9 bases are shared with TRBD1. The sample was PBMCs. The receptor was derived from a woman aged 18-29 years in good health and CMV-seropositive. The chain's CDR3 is CASRGTGNSPLHF. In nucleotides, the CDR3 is TGTGCCAGCAGGGGGACAGGGAATTCACCCCTCCACTTT.